This paragraph reports one T cell receptor beta chain. Arm-PCR with iRepertoire HTBI primers amplified the CDR3 regions for these TCR beta libraries. MiXCR, run by TCRdb on the multiplex PCR reads, gives a single entry per CDR3 protein. The sample contains a few hundred thousand distinct CDR3 sequences, about 25% of which appear only once. The data originate from a study of regulatory T cells in long-lasting Graves disease. Study-level information: The criterion for persistent Graves' disease was over 5 years of antithyroid drugs with positive TSH receptor antibodies.

The sample's time point: persistent/refractory GD, antithyroid drugs over 5 years with positive TRAb. PBMCs were the source of the RNA used for TCR sequencing. The V end was cut by 2 bases, the J end by 9 bases, with 4 bases between. The germline V gene encodes CDR1 MNHEY and CDR2 SVGAGI. There are 11 residues in the CDR3. The sequence derives from a female donor with Graves disease. This chain uses TRBV6-5 with TRBJ2-2; D ambiguous. The specimen comprised peripheral blood mononuclear cells (PBMCs), sampled when the disease was refractory, from a patient treated with antithyroid drugs. Written as DNA, the CDR3 is TGTGCCAGCAGTTACAAACGGGAGCTGTTTTTT. Its protein product is CASSYKRELFF.